This TCR beta chain was sequenced during a study of blood T cell repertoires in COVID-19. Whole-study context: The United States, Italy and Spain provided the acute and convalescent COVID-19 samples. T cells, B-cell-depleted T cells, or PBMCs provided the cDNA or gDNA that served as material.

As processed by the authors: How many nucleated cells were present was estimated from reference gene primer amplification. TCRdb keeps only in-frame clones here, not all; method: immunoSEQ multiplex PCR. That table supplies the V and J calls and clone size; D and trimming were determined from the DNA. The sample lists 100,000 or so clones; around 90% were seen once. The CDR3 has 15 amino acids. The V and J ends lost 8 bases and 4 bases respectively, with 19 bases between them. Germline CDR1 reads SEHNR; CDR2 reads FQNEAQ (reference sequence). The chain carries TRBV7-9 and TRBJ2-3; D may be TRBD2 (6 bases). The specimen sequenced was peripheral blood. The sequence derives from a human donor with active COVID-19. The donor label of this sample is uncertain. CDR3 protein: CASWGVGVVADTQYF. CDR3 DNA: TGTGCCAGCTGGGGGGTGGGAGTGGTCGCAGATACGCAGTATTTT.